This TCR beta chain was captured by sequencing in a study of cytomegalovirus exposure and HLA in healthy donors (dated by TCRdb to the late 2010s). For the wider study: An earlier analysis of a few hundred of the donors reported approximately 260 Gb of sequence data and 100 million to 120 million unique TCR beta sequences obtained from some 200 million T cells. An early release covering around 630 HLA-typed donors comprised about 300 gigabases of sequencing data and roughly 85 million unique TCR sequences. Among the approximately 430 genotyped donors, under 90% belonged to the genetic ancestry cluster associated with self-reported Caucasian donors. The study aimed to test whether cataloging public T cell receptors could reveal signatures of past pathogen exposure. The T cell repertoires of around 670 subjects were profiled by immunosequencing and related to cytomegalovirus serostatus. A separate validation cohort of about 110 different subjects was used in addition to the 666-subject first cohort. High-throughput TCR immunosequencing, statistical association of individual TCRs with disease status, and machine learning were combined to predict cytomegalovirus infection status. To study patterns of TCR occurrence, a later analysis re-analyzed previously published TCR beta repertoires from several hundred donors and added high-resolution HLA genotyping. Rather than drawing on any new phenotypic data, the later analysis identified candidate immune exposures from TCR beta sequences and the way those sequences occurred across donors. In an earlier analysis of 587 of the donors, high-throughput TCR beta sequencing was used to judge whether each TCR beta V gene segment behaved as functional or pseudogenic. Alongside the repertoire data, information on donor age, sex, ethnicity and CMV serostatus was compiled. In a later genetic analysis, genome-wide SNP genotypes for about three fifths of the roughly 670 donors were used, and that subset was treated as a discovery cohort. All discovery cohort repertoires had been generated using a single sequencing platform. Both class I and class II loci were covered by HLA typing, at four-digit resolution. Typing coverage varied by locus: about 620-630 donors for A, B, C, DRB1 and DQB1; roughly 560 for DQA1; more than 600 for DPA1; approximately 470 for DPB1. Because of strong linkage in the cohort, 5 or 6 DR-DQ haplotypes were treated as single units for association and clustering. On average, around 200,000 unique TCR beta nucleotide sequences were sequenced per donor among roughly 430 genotyped donors of the cohort, with 15% to 20% of those sequences being non-productive. What the authors observed across the whole study: According to a later analysis, parvovirus B19, influenza, CMV and Epstein-Barr virus appeared linked to several top co-occurrence clusters. The classifier was reported to diagnose cytomegalovirus status with high specificity and sensitivity in both the original cohort and the validation cohort. In the study, 150 to 200 TCR beta chains were listed as associated with cytomegalovirus. In a later analysis, 15,000 to 20,000 TCR beta sequences were associated with specific HLA alleles at a false discovery rate of 0.05. A cluster of highly shared sequence variants was judged likely to be a technical artifact of the sequencing pipeline. In this cohort, only TCR beta chains were sequenced, and detectable features were limited by the absence of alpha or paired-chain data. Linkage disequilibrium might explain the correlated functional status among segregating V segments, but an unknown experimental factor could not be ruled out. According to a later analysis, most CMV-associated TCR beta chains appeared to be HLA-restricted, and the HLA associations seemed to be driven largely by CMV exposure. Because HLA typing was missing for some donors at each locus, association tests included only the typed subset. When HLA alleles, especially DR and DQ, strongly co-occurred, attributing TCR associations to individual alleles was difficult. Because counts were too low, 15 to 20 rarely observed V segments, including chromosome 9 orphons, were excluded from the earlier analysis of several hundred of the donors. Compared with equally common non-associated chains, HLA-associated TCR beta chains in a later analysis were more clonally expanded and had lower generation probabilities. A later genetic analysis associated a missense DCLRE1C variant with V-gene and J-gene trimming of TCR beta chains, and an independent cohort replicated the association. Because the 87-base-pair reads could not distinguish some IMGT-functional V segments, including TRBV6-2 and TRBV6-3, those segments were excluded. A further reported finding was that TCR beta sequences accurately predicted the HLA-A and HLA-B alleles for most subjects in the first cohort. A few of the identified cytomegalovirus-associated TCR beta chains were confirmed in vitro to be specific for cytomegalovirus antigens. For the cohort, immune exposure information was limited to CMV serostatus. Across donors, most TCR sequences were observed very rarely, whereas some public TCRs were present in many individuals. A later analysis found that TCR association rates varied across HLA loci, with DRB1 alleles showing the most associated TCRs and HLA-C alleles the fewest. The presence/absence analyses assumed that sequencing depth was roughly uniform across donors, and that assumption may not be true. In a later genetic analysis, fewer N-insertions in productive TCRs were reported among donors in an Asian-associated ancestry cluster than the approximately 670-donor mean. The authors suggested that the approach could potentially be extended to other disease states and immunological phenotypes. Broadly in line with IMGT annotations, most TCR beta V segments showed up in productive rearrangements about 87% or about 30% of the time in an earlier analysis of several hundred of the donors.

This clone was found a few times. Its cognate antigen has yet to be identified. It has no much larger one-base neighbor in the sample; base qualities were not kept. The method behind the library was the immunoSEQ multiplex PCR assay. For the multiplex PCR, a mixture combining 60 forward primers for TCR Vbeta segments and 13 reverse primers for TCR Jbeta segments was used. A multiplex PCR assay on genomic DNA amplified the CDR3 region of rearranged TCR beta genes. On the Illumina HiSeq System, the amplified TCR beta libraries were sequenced as 87-base-pair reads. In the authors' own workflow: A later analysis tallied 70 million to 100 million unique TCR beta chains across the roughly 610 repertoires, and about 10 million of those chains were shared by two or more donors. To remove PCR and sequencing errors, raw reads were error-corrected and collapsed into unique sequences using a nearest-neighbor algorithm that merged closely related sequences. V, D and J gene segments were assigned by aligning CDR3 sequences to IMGT reference sequences. For a sequence to be retained, at least a six-nucleotide match to both a V gene segment and a J gene segment was required. Rearrangements were called productive when the CDR3 lacked stop codons and stayed in frame with V and J; all others were non-productive. Following IMGT convention, CDR3 was defined as the stretch from the second conserved V-encoded cysteine to the conserved J-encoded phenylalanine. Sequences without an unambiguous match to a single V gene segment were excluded from the earlier analysis of about 600 of the donors. In an earlier analysis of approximately 500 of the donors, a V segment was called functional when productive rearrangements were above 56.7%, and segregating when the standard deviation between donors exceeded 5%. A statistical classification framework was developed to diagnose cytomegalovirus status using the catalog of TCR beta chain sequences. In a later analysis, V and J genes were assigned by comparing TCR nucleotide sequences against IMGT/GENE-DB human TR gene sequences. Using the TCRdist pipeline, a later analysis assigned CDR3 sequences along with most-parsimonious VDJ recombination scenarios. In a later analysis, every TCR beta chain was defined by the combination of its CDR3 amino acid sequence and its V-gene family, and reads without a unique V-gene family were dropped. As a way to deal with suspected cross-contamination and a sequencing artifact, a later analysis dropped more than 500 nucleotide sequences that were highly shared and had low generation probability. For each public chain, a later analysis derived a clonal expansion index from normalized ranks of inferred template counts within each repertoire. In a later analysis, generation probabilities were computed using a VDJ recombination model fitted to out-of-frame rearrangements, and the results were checked against IGoR. Hypergeometric tests were used in a later analysis to score TCR-TCR, TCR-HLA and TCR-CMV co-occurrence, with a repertoire-size bias correction applied to the TCR pairs. False discovery rates were estimated in a later analysis by permuting HLA or CMV assignments 20 times. In a later analysis, co-occurring TCRs were grouped using DBSCAN, with TCRdist sequence similarity added in when clustering inside HLA-allele-positive subsets. Co-occurrence clustering excluded repertoires with fewer than 30,000 or more than 120,000 public chains, plus five with anomalous nucleotide sharing. TCRdb retrieved this table from immuneACCESS and kept in-frame rearrangements only. Not all clones are present; in checked studies, unresolved V genes account for under half, and no reason is known for the remainder. That table gives V, J and clone size, and the DNA gave D and trimming. This sample comprises 150,000 to 200,000 clones, approximately 84% of them detected only once. The ten largest clones represent approximately 6% of the sample.

V drops 0 bases and J drops 7 bases, leaving 13 bases in between. The germline V gene provides CDR1 MRHNA and CDR2 SNTAGT. The CDR3 starts with the cysteine, ends with the phenylalanine, and has 14 residues. The entry retains the CDR3 DNA only, 42 bases that are in frame from base 1. The cohort comprised some 680 healthy bone marrow donors. At the time of sampling, all cohort members were nominally healthy, though unrecorded immune exposures were likely present. The donor tested CMV seropositive, placing the donor among the roughly 300 seropositive members of the cohort. Every donor gave a peripheral blood sample, and the peripheral blood mononuclear cells from that sample were used for TCR beta sequencing. Genomic DNA was extracted from the blood cell samples with the Qiagen DNeasy Blood Extraction Kit.

Specimen: PBMCs. This receptor was identified in a woman aged 25 to 39 in good health and CMV-seropositive. The rearrangement joined TRBV6-4 to TRBJ2-7; TRBD1 is a possible D gene, resting on 6 matching bases. The CDR3 corresponds to CASSDSPGAREQYF. Read as DNA, the sequence is TGTGCCAGCAGTGACTCGCCAGGGGCAAGGGAGCAGTACTTC.